Below, 17 T cell receptor beta chains from the same sample are listed, as sequenced in a study of T-cell memory formation after mild COVID-19. One entry per CDR3 protein results from TCRdb running MiXCR on the 5' RACE reads. Of around 340,000 distinct CDR3 sequences in the sample, 13% are singletons; the top ten hold about a fifth. The sample was PBMCs or a T cell subset sorted from them (not recorded which). The receptors were gathered from a man between 18 and 29 years old who had mild COVID-19 (a few samples of this study predate the infection). Cell type and time point are not known.

This clonotype was seen many times. The chain uses TRBV6-6 and TRBJ2-3, with TRBD2 as a possible D gene (7 bases). The CDR3 extends over 13 amino acids. In germline, CDR1 is MNHNY, CDR2 SVGAGI (reference sequence). V lost 4 bases to trimming and J lost 4 bases, with 9 bases between them. The CDR3 sequence: CASSWGGPDTQYF. CDR3 DNA sequence: TGTGCCAGCAGTTGGGGGGGCCCAGATACGCAGTATTTT.

This clonotype has at least ten counts. V usage is TRBV20-1 and J usage is TRBJ2-3; D is possibly TRBD1 (6 bases). Looked up from germline, CDR1 is DFQATT and CDR2 is SNEGSKA (reference sequence). V was cut by 6 bases and J by 3 bases, with 22 bases left in between. The CDR3 is 16 residues long. CDR3 bases: TGCAGTGCCTACGTTATGACGGGAAGGGGGACAGATACGCAGTATTTT. It codes for CSAYVMTGRGTDTQYF.

This clonotype was counted between two and nine times. The rearrangement joins TRBV12-3 or TRBV12-4 to TRBJ1-2, with D unclear. Trimming took off 6 bases at V and 3 bases at J, with 17 bases between the two ends. This CDR3 has 15 amino acids. The CDR3 sequence: CASSPPRWSYYGYTF. In nucleotides, the CDR3 is TGTGCCAGCAGCCCACCCCGTTGGAGTTACTATGGCTACACCTTC.

This clonotype appeared many times. J is TRBJ1-6 and V is TRBV7-2; 8 bases line up with TRBD1. The trim removed 5 bases at V and 6 bases at J, leaving 3 bases unmatched. CDR3 length equals 14 residues. CDR1 is SGHTA and CDR2 is FQGNSA in the germline V gene. The CDR3 here is CASSEGQGNSPLHF. The CDR3 region has the DNA TGTGCCAGCAGCGAAGGACAGGGTAATTCACCCCTCCACTTT.

The chain carries TRBV18 and TRBJ2-5; 8 bases agree with TRBD2. The V and J ends lost 3 bases and 4 bases, in that order; junction bases with no gene match: 13. There are 17 residues in the CDR3. Germline V lookup: CDR1 KGHSH, CDR2 LQKENI. The CDR3 coding sequence is TGTGCCAGCTCACCCGGGCCGCTAGCGGGCCCACGAGAGACCCAGTACTTC. Protein sequence: CASSPGPLAGPRETQYF.

The chain employs TRBV7-9 and TRBJ1-4; D call uncertain. The CDR3 spans 12 residues. Trimming stripped 4 bases from V and 6 bases from J, with 6 bases between. Germline V lookup: CDR1 SEHNR, CDR2 FQNEAQ (reference sequence). CDR3 DNA: TGTGCCAGCAGCTCCCTGTATGAAAAACTGTTTTTT. Translation: CASSSLYEKLFF.

This chain links TRBV9 with TRBJ2-7; D is unresolved. Germline CDR1 SGDLS, CDR2 YYNGEE. V was shortened by 0 bases and J by 3 bases, with 7 bases between the two germline ends. The CDR3 contains 13 residues. The CDR3 is CASSVEASYEQYF. The CDR3 DNA sequence: TGTGCCAGCAGCGTAGAGGCGAGCTACGAGCAGTACTTC.

This clonotype was observed a few times. This CDR3 reads CASSQVGVDKGNIQYF. CDR3 coding DNA: TGCGCCAGCAGCCAAGTGGGGGTAGACAAGGGAAACATTCAGTACTTC. The chain employs TRBV4-3 and TRBJ2-4; D is perhaps TRBD1 or TRBD2 (5 bases each). Germline lookup yields CDR1 LGHNA and CDR2 YSLEER. V lost 1 base, J lost 6 bases, and 16 bases lay in between. CDR3 length: 16 amino acids.

This clonotype was observed a few times. The J gene is TRBJ2-4, the V gene TRBV12-3 or TRBV12-4; D is possibly TRBD1 or TRBD2 (5 bases each). The CDR3 runs to 20 residues. V lost 6 bases to trimming and J lost 0 bases, with 27 bases between them. This chain's CDR3 is CASSPGWDPAGRVAKNIQYF. The DNA of the CDR3 is TGTGCCAGCAGCCCCGGCTGGGACCCCGCGGGCAGGGTAGCCAAAAACATTCAGTACTTC.

The chain recombines TRBV6-2 or TRBV6-3 with TRBJ2-2; D gene uncertain. Germline V lookup: CDR1 MNHEY, CDR2 SVGEGT. The CDR3 extends over 17 amino acids. V was trimmed by 0 bases and J by 1 base, leaving 12 bases between them. CDR3 protein: CASSYSMSGVNTGELFF. The CDR3 DNA is TGTGCCAGCAGTTACTCGATGTCTGGGGTGAACACCGGGGAGCTGTTTTTT.

The J gene is TRBJ2-3, the V gene TRBV7-2; 10 nucleotides align to TRBD1. The CDR3 loop spans 14 amino acids. The ends lost 4 bases at V and 6 bases at J; junction bases unmatched: 4. Germline V gene data show CDR1 as SGHTA and CDR2 as FQGNSA. The CDR3 DNA sequence: TGTGCCAGCAGCTCAGGACAGGGGGACGATACGCAGTATTTT. It encodes CASSSGQGDDTQYF.

The chain combines TRBV13 with TRBJ1-1, with TRBD1 identical over 8 bases. CDR1 and CDR2 (germline): PRHDT, FYEKMQ (reference sequence). The length of the CDR3 is 15 residues. Trimming removed 1 base from V and 5 bases from J; junction bases left unmatched: 6. The CDR3 DNA sequence: TGTGCCAGCAGCTTAGTAGGGACAGGTCGTACTGAAGCTTTCTTT. It encodes CASSLVGTGRTEAFF.

This clonotype was detected many times. V gene TRBV7-9 combines with J gene TRBJ2-1; TRBD2 aligns across 14 bases. The junction had 2 bases not matched to a gene; V was cut back by 4 bases and J by 6 bases. This CDR3 region has 15 residues. Germline CDR1 is SEHNR and CDR2 is FQNEAQ (reference sequence). The CDR3 nucleotides are TGTGCCAGCAGCTGGGGACTAGCGGGGGCCAATGAGCAGTTCTTC. This translates into CASSWGLAGANEQFF.

The V gene is TRBV6-2 or TRBV6-3, the J gene TRBJ1-1; D unresolved. The V end lost 2 bases, the J end lost 4 bases, and 8 bases lay between the germline ends. Germline V gene data show CDR1 as MNHEY and CDR2 as SVGEGT. The CDR3 contains 13 residues. The CDR3 region has the DNA TGTGCCAGCAGTTACGGACCGACCACTGAAGCTTTCTTT. Amino acid sequence: CASSYGPTTEAFF.

This clonotype was detected a few times. This chain links TRBV4-3 with TRBJ1-3; D gene uncertain. Germline V CDR1 and CDR2: LGHNA, YSLEER. Trimming removed 0 bases at V and 0 bases at J, with 9 bases between. The CDR3 contains 16 residues. CDR3 region: CASSQETFLSGNTIYF. DNA for the CDR3: TGCGCCAGCAGCCAAGAGACATTTCTCTCTGGAAACACCATATATTTT.

This clonotype showed up just a few times. The CDR3 reads CSEETGAGGSYEQYV. The CDR3 DNA sequence: TGCAGTGAGGAGACTGGGGCAGGGGGCTCCTACGAGCAGTACGTC. This sequence joins TRBV20-1 and TRBJ2-7; 7 bases align to TRBD1. Germline CDR1 is DFQATT and CDR2 is SNEGSKA (reference sequence). V gave up 7 bases and J gave up 0 bases; unmatched junction bases: 12. The CDR3 is made up of 15 amino acids.

V and J are TRBV3-1 and TRBJ2-3, with unresolved D. Trimming left V 4 bases short and J 2 bases short, with 7 bases between. The germline V gene has CDR1 LGHDT and CDR2 YNNKEL (reference sequence). The CDR3 has 13 residues. The CDR3 reads CASSPKYTDTQYF. The CDR3 region has the DNA TGTGCCAGCAGCCCAAAGTACACAGATACGCAGTATTTT.